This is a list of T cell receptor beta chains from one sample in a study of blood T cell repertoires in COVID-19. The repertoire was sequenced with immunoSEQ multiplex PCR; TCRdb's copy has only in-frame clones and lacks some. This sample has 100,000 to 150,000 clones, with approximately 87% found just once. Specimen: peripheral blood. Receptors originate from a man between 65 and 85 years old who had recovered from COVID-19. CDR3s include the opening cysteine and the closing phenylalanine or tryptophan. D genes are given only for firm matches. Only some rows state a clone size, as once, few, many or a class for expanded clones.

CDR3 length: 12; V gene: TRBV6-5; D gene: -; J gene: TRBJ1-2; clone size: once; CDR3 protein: CASRERAYGYTF; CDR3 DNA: TGTGCCAGCAGGGAGAGGGCTTATGGCTACACCTTC
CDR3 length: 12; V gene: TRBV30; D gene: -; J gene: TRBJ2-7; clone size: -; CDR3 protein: CAWSVLTHEQYF; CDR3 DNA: TGTGCCTGGAGTGTACTAACCCACGAGCAGTACTTC
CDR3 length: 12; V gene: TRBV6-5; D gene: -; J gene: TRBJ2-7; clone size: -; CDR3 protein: CASTSFGYEQYF; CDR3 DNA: TGTGCCAGCACCTCGTTCGGCTACGAGCAGTACTTC
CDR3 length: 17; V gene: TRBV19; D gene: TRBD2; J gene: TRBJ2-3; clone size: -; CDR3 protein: CASSIWMAGGPTDTQYF; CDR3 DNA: TGTGCCAGTAGTATATGGATGGCGGGGGGGCCGACAGATACGCAGTATTTT
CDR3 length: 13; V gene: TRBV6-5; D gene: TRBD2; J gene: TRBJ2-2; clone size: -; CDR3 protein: CASSGGLAGELFF; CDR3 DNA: TGTGCCAGCAGCGGGGGACTAGCCGGGGAGCTGTTTTTT
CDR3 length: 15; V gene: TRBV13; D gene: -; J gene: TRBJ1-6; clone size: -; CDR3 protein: CASSLIQNDNSPLHF; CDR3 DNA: TGTGCCAGCAGCTTGATACAGAACGATAATTCACCCCTCCACTTT
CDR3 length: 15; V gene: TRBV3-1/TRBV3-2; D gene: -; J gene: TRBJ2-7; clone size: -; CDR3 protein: CASTNGPRSSYEQYF; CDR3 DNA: TGTGCCAGCACCAATGGCCCTAGGAGCTCCTACGAGCAGTACTTC
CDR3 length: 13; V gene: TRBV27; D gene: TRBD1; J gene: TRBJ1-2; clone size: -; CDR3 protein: CASSRVTGVGYTF; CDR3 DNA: TGTGCCAGCAGCCGAGTGACAGGGGTTGGCTACACCTTC
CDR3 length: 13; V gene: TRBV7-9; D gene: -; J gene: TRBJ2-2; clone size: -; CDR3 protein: CASSLQGNGELFF; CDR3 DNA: TGTGCCAGCAGCTTACAGGGTAACGGGGAGCTGTTTTTT
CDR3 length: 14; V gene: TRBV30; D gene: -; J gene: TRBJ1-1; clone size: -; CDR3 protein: CAWSGVIRGTEAFF; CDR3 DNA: TGTGCCTGGAGCGGAGTGATCCGAGGCACTGAAGCTTTCTTT
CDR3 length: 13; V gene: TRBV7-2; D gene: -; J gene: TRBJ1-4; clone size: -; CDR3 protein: CASARSEGEKLFF; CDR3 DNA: TGTGCCAGCGCCCGGAGTGAGGGTGAAAAACTGTTTTTT
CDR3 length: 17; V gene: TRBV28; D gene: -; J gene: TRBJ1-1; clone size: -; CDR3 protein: CASSLLKGKGMNTEAFF; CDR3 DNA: TGTGCCAGCAGTTTATTAAAGGGGAAAGGGATGAACACTGAAGCTTTCTTT
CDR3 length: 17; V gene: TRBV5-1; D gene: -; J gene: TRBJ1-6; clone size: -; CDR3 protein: CASSFGSRGFDNSPLHF; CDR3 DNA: TGCGCCAGCAGCTTTGGTTCCAGGGGTTTTGATAATTCACCCCTCCACTTT
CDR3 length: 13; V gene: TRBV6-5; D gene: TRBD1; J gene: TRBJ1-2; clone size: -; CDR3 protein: CASSRYRGYGYTF; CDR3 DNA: TGTGCCAGCAGTCGCTACAGGGGTTATGGCTACACCTTC
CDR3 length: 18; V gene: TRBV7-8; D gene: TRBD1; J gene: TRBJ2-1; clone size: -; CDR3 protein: CASSLRPGQGLGYNEQFF; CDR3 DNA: TGTGCCAGCAGCCTTCGGCCGGGACAGGGTTTAGGGTACAATGAGCAGTTCTTC
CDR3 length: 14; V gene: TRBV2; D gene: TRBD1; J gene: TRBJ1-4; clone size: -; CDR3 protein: CASNRQGNNEKLFF; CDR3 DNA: TGTGCCAGCAACAGACAGGGGAATAATGAAAAACTGTTTTTT
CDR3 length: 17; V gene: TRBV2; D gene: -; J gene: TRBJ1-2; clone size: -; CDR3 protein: CASSEIPGVEGYYGYTF; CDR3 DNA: TGTGCCAGCAGTGAGATCCCCGGGGTCGAAGGGTACTATGGCTACACCTTC
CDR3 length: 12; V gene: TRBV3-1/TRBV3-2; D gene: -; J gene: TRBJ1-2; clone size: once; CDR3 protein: CASSQAIYGYTF; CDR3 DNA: TGTGCCAGCAGCCAGGCAATCTATGGCTACACCTTC
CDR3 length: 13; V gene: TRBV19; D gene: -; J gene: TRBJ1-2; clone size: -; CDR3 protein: CASSRSRDYGYTF; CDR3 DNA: TGTGCCAGTAGTAGGTCCAGGGACTATGGCTACACCTTC
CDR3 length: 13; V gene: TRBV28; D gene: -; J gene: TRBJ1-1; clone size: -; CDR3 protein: CASSLLGDRSAFF; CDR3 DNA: TGTGCCAGCAGTTTATTAGGGGATAGGTCAGCTTTCTTT
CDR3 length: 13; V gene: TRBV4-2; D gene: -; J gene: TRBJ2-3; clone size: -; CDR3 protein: CASSQGTSDTQYF; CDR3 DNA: TGTGCCAGCAGCCAAGGGACTTCAGATACGCAGTATTTT
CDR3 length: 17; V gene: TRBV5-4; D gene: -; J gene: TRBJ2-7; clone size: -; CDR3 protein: CASSSPDSGAICSEQYF; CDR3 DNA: TGTGCCAGCAGCTCCCCGGACAGTGGCGCAATTTGTAGCGAGCAGTACTTC
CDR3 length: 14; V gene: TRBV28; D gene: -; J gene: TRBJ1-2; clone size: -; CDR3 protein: CASSLGRTNYGYTF; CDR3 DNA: TGTGCCAGCAGTTTAGGGAGGACTAACTATGGCTACACCTTC
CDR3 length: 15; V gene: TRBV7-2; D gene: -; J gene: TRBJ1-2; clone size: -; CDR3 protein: CASSFSAAGWNGYTF; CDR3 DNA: TGTGCCAGCAGCTTTTCAGCCGCAGGGTGGAATGGCTACACCTTC
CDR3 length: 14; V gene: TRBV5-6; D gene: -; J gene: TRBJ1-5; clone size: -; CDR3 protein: CASSPMGESQPQHF; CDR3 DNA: TGTGCCAGCAGCCCCATGGGAGAGAGTCAGCCCCAGCATTTT
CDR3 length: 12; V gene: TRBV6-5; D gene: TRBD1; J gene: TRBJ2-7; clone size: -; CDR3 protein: CASRDRGYEQYF; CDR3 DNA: TGTGCCAGCAGGGACAGGGGCTACGAGCAGTACTTC
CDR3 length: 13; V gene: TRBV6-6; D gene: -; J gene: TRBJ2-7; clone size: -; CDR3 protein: CATSSGGGYEQYF; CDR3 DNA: TGTGCCACCTCCTCAGGGGGAGGCTACGAGCAGTACTTC
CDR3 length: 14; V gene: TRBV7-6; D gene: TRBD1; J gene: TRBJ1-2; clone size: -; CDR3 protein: CASSAEDRGLGYTF; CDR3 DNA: TGTGCCAGCAGCGCCGAGGACAGGGGGCTTGGCTACACCTTC
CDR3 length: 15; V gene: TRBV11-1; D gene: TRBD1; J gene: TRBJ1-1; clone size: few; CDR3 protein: CASSLTTGVGTEAFF; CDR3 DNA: TGTGCCAGCAGCTTAACCACAGGGGTAGGAACTGAAGCTTTCTTT
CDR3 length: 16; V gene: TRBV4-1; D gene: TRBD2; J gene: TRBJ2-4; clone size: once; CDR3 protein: CASSLVAGPAKNIQYF; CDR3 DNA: TGCGCCAGCAGCCTTGTAGCGGGACCAGCCAAAAACATTCAGTACTTC
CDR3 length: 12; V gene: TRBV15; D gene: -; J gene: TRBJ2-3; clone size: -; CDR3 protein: CATKTRFDTQYF; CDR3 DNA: TGTGCCACGAAGACTAGGTTCGATACGCAGTATTTT